The TCR beta chain described here comes from a study of shared clonotypes between healthy human individuals. The CDR3 runs 15 residues. The V and J ends lost 5 bases and 8 bases, in that order; junction bases with no gene match: 9. Germline assignment: CDR1 SEHNR and CDR2 FQNEAQ (reference sequence). Naive CD8 cells comprised CD45RO-negative, CCR7-positively selected cells, excluding terminally differentiated effector memory CD45RA+ cells. TCRdb's copy holds only in-frame clones and misses some; the assay was immunoSEQ multiplex PCR. The table lists roughly 1,800,000 clones, less than 95% of them singletons, with 1.2% in the top ten.

The receptor was isolated from a man between 18 and 35 years old in good health. The specimen was naive CD8+ T cells sorted from blood. The rearrangement joins TRBV7-9 to TRBJ2-4; 10 positions match TRBD2. The CDR3 region has the DNA TGTGCCAGCAGCACCCAGCGGGGGGGCCTTGACATTCAGTACTTC. Its translation is CASSTQRGGLDIQYF.